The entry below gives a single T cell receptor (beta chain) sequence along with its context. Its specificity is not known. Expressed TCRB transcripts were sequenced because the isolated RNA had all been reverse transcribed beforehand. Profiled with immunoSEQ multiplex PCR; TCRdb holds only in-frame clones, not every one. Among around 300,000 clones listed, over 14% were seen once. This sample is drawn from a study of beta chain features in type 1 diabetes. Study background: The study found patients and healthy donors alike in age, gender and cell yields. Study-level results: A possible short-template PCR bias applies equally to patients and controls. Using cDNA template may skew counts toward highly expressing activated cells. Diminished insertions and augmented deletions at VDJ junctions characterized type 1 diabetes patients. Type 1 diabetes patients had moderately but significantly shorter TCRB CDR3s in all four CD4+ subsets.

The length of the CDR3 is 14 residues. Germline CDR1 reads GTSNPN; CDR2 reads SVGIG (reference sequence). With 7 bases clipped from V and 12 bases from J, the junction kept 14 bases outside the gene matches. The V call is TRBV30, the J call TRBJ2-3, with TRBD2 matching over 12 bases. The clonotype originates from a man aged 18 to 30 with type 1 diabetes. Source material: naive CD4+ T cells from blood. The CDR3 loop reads CAYRLAGDLPTQYF. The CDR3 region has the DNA TGTGCCTACAGACTAGCGGGGGACCTGCCGACCCAGTATTTT.